This T cell receptor beta chain was obtained from a study of T cells expressing NK-cell markers. As for the study in general: Investigators obtained TCR beta repertoires from sorted CD3+CD56+NKG2C+, CD3+CD56+NKG2C- and CD3+CD56-NKG2C+ T cells. Study-wide results and limits: Also leading the CD3+CD56-NKG2C+ fraction in a handful of donors were these clonotypes.

The CDR3 runs 15 residues. Germline CDR1 and CDR2: LNHDA and SQIVND (reference sequence). From its re-call of the 5' RACE reads, TCRdb lists each CDR3 protein once, without DNA. This sample lists just under 150,000 distinct CDR3 sequences; its ten largest clones have 9% to 15%. On this clonotype itself: The antigen remains undetermined.

This receptor was obtained from a man aged 18 to 29 in good health. The chain carries TRBV19 and TRBJ2-7; TCRdb outputs TRBD2, but without DNA this stays unchecked. The specimen was blood T cells: a sorted CD56 or NKG2C T cell subset, CD4+ or CD8+ T cells, or bulk PBMC T cells (not recorded which). The CDR3 reads CASSMGAGGSYEQYF.